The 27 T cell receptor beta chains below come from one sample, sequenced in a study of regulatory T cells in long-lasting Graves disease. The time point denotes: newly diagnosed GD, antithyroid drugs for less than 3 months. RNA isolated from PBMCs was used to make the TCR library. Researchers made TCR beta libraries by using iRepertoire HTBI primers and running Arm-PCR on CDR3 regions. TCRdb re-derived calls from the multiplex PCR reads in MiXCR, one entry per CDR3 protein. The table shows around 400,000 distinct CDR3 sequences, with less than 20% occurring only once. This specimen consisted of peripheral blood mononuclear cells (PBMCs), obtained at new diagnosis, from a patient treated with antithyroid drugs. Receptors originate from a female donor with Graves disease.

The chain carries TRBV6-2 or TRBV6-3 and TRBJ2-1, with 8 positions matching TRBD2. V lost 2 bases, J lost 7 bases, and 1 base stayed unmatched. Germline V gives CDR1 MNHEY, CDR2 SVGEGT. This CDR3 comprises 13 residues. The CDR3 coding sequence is TGTGCCAGCAGTTACGGACTAGCAAATGAGCAGTTCTTC. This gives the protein CASSYGLANEQFF.

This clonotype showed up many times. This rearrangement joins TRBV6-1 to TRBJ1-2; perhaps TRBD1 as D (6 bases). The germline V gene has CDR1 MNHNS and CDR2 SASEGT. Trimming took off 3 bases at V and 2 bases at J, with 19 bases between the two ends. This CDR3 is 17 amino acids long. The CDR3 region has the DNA TGTGCCAGCAGTGAGACAGGCACTGTGATCACGAACTATGGCTACACCTTC. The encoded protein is CASSETGTVITNYGYTF.

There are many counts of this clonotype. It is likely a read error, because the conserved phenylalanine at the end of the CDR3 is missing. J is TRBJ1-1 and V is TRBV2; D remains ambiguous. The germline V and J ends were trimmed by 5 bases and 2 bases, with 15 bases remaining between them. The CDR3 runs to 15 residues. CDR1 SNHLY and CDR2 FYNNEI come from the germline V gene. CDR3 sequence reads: CASSLHGFVNTEAFS. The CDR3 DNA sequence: TGTGCCAGCAGTCTGCATGGGTTTGTCAACACTGAAGCTTTCTCT.

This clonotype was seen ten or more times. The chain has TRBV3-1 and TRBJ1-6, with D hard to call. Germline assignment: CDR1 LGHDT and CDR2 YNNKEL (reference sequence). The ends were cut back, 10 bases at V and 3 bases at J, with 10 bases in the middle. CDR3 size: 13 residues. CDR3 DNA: TGTGCCACACAGCGGTACTATAATTCACCCCTCCACTTT. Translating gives CATQRYYNSPLHF.

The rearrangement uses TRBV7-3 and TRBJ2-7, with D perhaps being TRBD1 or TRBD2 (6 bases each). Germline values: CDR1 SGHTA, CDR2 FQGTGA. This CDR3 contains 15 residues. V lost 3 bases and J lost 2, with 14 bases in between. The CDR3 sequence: CASSFRGLGAYEQYF. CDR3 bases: TGTGCCAGCAGCTTTCGGGGGCTGGGGGCCTACGAGCAGTACTTC. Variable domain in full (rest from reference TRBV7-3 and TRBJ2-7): GAGVSQTPSNKVTEKGKYVELRCDPISGHTALYWYRQSLGQGPEFLIYFQGTGAADDSGLPNDRFFAVRPEGSVSTLKIQRTERGDSAVYLCASSFRGLGAYEQYFGPGTRLTVT.

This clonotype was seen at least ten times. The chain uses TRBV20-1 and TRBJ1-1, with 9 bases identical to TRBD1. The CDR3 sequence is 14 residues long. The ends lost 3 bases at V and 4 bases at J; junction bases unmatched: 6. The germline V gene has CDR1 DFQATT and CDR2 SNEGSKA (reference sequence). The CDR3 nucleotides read TGCAGTGCTAGTAAGACAGGGGGAGGCACTGAAGCTTTCTTT. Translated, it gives CSASKTGGGTEAFF.

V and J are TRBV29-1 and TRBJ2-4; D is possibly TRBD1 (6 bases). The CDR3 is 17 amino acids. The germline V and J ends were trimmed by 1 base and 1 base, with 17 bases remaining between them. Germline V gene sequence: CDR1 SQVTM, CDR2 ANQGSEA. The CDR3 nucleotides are TGCAGCGTTGAAGGGGGTGACAGGCCGGGGGCCAAAAACATTCAGTACTTC. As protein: CSVEGGDRPGAKNIQYF.

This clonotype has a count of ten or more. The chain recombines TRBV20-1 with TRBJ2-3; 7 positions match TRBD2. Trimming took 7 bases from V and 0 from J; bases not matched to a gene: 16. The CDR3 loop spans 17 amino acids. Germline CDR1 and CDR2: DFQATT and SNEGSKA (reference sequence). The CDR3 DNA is TGCAGTGGGGGGGAGGGAAGGCCCTCCCTTAGCACAGATACGCAGTATTTT. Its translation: CSGGEGRPSLSTDTQYF.

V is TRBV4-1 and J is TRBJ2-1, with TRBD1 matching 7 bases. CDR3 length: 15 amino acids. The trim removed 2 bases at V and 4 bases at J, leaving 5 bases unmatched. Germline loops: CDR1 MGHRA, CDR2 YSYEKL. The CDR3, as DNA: TGCGCCAGCAGCCAACCGAGGGACAGTTACAATGAGCAGTTCTTC. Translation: CASSQPRDSYNEQFF.

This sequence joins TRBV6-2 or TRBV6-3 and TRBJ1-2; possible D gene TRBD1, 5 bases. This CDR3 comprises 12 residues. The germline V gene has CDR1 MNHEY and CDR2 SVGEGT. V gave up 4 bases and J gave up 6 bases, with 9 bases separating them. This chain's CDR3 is CASSFSGNGYTF. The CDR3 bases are TGTGCCAGCAGTTTCTCAGGGAATGGCTACACCTTC.

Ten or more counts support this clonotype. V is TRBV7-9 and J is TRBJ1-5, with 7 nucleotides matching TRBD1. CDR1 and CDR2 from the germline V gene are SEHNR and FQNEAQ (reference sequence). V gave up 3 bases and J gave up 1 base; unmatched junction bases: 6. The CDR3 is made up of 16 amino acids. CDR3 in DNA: TGTGCCAGCAGCTTGAGTGGAGGGGGCAGCAATCAGCCCCAGCATTTT. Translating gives CASSLSGGGSNQPQHF.

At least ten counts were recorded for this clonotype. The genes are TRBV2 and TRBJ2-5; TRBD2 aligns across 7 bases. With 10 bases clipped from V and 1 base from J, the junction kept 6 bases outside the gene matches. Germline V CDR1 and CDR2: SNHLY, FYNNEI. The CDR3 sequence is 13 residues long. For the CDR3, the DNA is TGTGCCACCAAGAGCGGGGTCCAAGAGACCCAGTACTTC. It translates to CATKSGVQETQYF.

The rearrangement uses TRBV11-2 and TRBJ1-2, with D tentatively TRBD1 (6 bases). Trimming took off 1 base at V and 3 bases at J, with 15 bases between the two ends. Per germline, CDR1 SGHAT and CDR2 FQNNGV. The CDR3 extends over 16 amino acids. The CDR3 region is CASSLGSWTAYYGYTF. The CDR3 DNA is TGTGCCAGCAGCTTAGGCTCGTGGACAGCGTACTATGGCTACACCTTC.

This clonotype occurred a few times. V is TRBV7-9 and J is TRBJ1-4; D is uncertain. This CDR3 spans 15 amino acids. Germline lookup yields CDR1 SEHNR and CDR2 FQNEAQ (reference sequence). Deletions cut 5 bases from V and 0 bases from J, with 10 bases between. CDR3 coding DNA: TGTGCCAGCAGCGCGCGGGGAGCAACTAATGAAAAACTGTTTTTT. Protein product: CASSARGATNEKLFF.

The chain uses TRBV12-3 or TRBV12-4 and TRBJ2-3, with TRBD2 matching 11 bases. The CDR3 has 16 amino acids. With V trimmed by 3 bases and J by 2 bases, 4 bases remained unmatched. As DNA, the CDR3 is TGTGCCAGCAGTTTGGGTAGCGGGGGGGTCACAGATACGCAGTATTTT. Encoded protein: CASSLGSGGVTDTQYF.

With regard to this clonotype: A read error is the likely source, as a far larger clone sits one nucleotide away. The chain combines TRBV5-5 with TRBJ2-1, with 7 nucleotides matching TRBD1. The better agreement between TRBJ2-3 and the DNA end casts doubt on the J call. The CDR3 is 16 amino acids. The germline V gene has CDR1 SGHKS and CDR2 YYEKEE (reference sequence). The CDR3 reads CASSSGQDAQADTQYF. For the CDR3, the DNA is TGTGCCAGCAGCAGCGGACAGGACGCCCAGGCAGATACGCAGTATTTT.

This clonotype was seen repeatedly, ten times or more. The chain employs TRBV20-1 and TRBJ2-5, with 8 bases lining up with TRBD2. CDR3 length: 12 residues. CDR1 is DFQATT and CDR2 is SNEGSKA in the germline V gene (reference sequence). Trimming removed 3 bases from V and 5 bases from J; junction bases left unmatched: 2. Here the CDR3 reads CSASGGAETQYF. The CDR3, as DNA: TGCAGTGCTAGCGGGGGGGCGGAGACCCAGTACTTC.

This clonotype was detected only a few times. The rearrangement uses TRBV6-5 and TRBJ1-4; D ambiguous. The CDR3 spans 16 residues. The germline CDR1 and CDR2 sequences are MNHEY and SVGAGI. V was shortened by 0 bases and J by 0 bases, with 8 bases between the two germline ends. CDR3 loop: CASSYSGTTTNEKLFF. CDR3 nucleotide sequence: TGTGCCAGCAGTTACTCGGGCACAACAACTAATGAAAAACTGTTTTTT.

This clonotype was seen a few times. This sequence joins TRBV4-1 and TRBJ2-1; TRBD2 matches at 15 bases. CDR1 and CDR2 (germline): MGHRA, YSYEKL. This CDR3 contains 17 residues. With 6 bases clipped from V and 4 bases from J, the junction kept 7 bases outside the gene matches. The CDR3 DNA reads TGCGCCAGCAGTCGGGGACTAGCGGGAGGTGGATACAATGAGCAGTTCTTC. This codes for CASSRGLAGGGYNEQFF.

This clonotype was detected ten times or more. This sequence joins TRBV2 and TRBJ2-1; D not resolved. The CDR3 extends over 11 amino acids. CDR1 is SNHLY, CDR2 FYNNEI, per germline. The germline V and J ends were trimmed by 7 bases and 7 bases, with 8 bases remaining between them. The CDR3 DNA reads TGTGCCAGCATTGGTATGAATGAGCAGTTCTTC. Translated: CASIGMNEQFF.

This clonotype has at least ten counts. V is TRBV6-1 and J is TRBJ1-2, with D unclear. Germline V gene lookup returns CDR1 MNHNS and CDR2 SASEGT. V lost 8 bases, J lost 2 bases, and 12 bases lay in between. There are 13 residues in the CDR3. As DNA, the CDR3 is TGTGCCAGCCTTCCCGACAAGAACTATGGCTACACCTTC. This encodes CASLPDKNYGYTF.

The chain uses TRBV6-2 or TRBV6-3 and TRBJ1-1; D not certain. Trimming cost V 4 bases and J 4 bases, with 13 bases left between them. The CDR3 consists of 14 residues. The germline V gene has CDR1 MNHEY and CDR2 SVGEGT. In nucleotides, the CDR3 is TGTGCCAGCAGTTCCTCGTTGGGGAGCACTGAAGCTTTCTTT. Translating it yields CASSSSLGSTEAFF.

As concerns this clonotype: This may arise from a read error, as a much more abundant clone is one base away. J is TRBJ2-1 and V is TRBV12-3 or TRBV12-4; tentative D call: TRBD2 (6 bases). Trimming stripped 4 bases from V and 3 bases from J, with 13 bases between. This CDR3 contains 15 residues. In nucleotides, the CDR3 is TGTGCCAGCAGTTCAGCGGGTCTGGACTACAATGAGCAGTTCTTC. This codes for CASSSAGLDYNEQFF.

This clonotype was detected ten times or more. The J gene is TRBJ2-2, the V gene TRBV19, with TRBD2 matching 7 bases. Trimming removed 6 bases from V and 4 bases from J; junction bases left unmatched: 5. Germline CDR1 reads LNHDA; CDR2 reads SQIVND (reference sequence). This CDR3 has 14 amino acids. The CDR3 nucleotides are TGTGCCAGTAGGAGCGGGATCACCACCGGGGAGCTGTTTTTT. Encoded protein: CASRSGITTGELFF.

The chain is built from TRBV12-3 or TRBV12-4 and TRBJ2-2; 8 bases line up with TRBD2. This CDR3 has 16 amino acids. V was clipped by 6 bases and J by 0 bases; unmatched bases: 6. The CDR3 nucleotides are TGTGCCAGCAGCATACGAGCGGGAGCGAACACCGGGGAGCTGTTTTTT. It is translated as CASSIRAGANTGELFF.

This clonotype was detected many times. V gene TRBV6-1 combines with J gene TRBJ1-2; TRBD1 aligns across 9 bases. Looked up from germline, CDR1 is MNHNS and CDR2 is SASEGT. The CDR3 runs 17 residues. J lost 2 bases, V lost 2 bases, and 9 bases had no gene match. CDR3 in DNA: TGTGCCAGCAGTGAAATAGGGACAGGGCGGGTCAACTATGGCTACACCTTC. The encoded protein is CASSEIGTGRVNYGYTF.

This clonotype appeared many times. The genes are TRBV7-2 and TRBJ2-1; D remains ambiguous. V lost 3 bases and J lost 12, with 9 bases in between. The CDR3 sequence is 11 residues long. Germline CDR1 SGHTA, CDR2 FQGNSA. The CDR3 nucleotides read TGTGCCAGCAGCTTTACCAAACGGCAGTTCTTC. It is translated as CASSFTKRQFF.